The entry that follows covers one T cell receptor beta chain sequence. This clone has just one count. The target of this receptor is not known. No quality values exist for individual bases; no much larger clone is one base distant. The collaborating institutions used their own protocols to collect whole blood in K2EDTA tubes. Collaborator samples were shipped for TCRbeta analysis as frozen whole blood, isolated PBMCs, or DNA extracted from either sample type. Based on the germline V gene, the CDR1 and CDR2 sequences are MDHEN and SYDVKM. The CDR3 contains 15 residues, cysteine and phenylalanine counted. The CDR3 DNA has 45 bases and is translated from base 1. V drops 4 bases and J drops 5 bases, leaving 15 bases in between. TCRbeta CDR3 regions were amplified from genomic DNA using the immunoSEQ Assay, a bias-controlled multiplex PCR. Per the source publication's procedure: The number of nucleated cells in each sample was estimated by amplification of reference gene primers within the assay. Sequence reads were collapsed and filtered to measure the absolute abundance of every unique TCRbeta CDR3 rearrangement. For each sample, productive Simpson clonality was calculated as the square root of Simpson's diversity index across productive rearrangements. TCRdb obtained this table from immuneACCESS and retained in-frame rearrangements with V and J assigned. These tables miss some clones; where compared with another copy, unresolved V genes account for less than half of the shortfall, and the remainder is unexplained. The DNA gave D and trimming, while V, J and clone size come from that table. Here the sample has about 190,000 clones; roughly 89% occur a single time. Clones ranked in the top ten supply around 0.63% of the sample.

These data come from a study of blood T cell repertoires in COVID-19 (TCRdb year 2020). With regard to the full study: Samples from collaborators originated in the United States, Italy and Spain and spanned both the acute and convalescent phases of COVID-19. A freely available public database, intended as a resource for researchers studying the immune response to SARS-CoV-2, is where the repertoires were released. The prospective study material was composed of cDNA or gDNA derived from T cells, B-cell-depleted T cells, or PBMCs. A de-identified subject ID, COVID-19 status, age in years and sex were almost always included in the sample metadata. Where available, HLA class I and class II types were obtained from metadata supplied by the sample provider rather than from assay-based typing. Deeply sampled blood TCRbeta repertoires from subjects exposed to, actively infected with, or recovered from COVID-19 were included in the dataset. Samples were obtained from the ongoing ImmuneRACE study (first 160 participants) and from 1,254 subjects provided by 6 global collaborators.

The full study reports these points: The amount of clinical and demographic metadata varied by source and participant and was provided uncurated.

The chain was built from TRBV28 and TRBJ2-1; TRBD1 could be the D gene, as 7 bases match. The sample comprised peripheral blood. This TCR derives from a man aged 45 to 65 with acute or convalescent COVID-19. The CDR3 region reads CASSSDRREHNEQFF. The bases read TGTGCCAGCAGTTCGGACAGGCGGGAACACAATGAGCAGTTCTTC.